These 26 T cell receptor beta chains came from one sample sequenced in a study of cytomegalovirus exposure and HLA in healthy donors. Both 60 Vbeta primers and 13 Jbeta primers went into the PCR. Produced via immunoSEQ multiplex PCR; TCRdb's table is partial and in-frame only. The sample carries 170,000 or so clones, 65% to 80% recorded once. Input material: PBMCs. Receptor source: a woman aged 40 to 50 in good health and CMV-seronegative.

The chain joins TRBV14 to TRBJ2-2; 8 bases line up with TRBD2. J was trimmed by 1 base and V by 4 bases; bases with no gene match: 5. Per the germline V gene, CDR1 is SGHDN and CDR2 is FVKESK. This CDR3 has 16 amino acids. The DNA of the CDR3 is TGTGCCAGCAGCCCCCTAGCGGGTTTGAACACCGGGGAGCTGTTTTTT. Protein product: CASSPLAGLNTGELFF.

The chain uses TRBV18 and TRBJ2-5; TRBD2 aligns across 10 bases. With 0 bases clipped from V and 2 bases from J, the junction kept 0 bases outside the gene matches. The germline V gene has CDR1 KGHSH and CDR2 LQKENI. There are 15 residues in the CDR3. The CDR3 coding sequence is TGTGCCAGCTCACCACCAGCGGGAGGGCAAGAGACCCAGTACTTC. Its protein is CASSPPAGGQETQYF.

The J gene is TRBJ2-7, the V gene TRBV29-1; TRBD1 is a possible D gene (6 bases). Trimming left V 7 bases short and J 5 bases short, with 18 bases between. Germline V CDR1 and CDR2: SQVTM, ANQGSEA. The CDR3 loop spans 13 amino acids. The CDR3, as DNA: TGCAGCGCTAAGACAGGTTATCCCAACGAGCAGTACTTC. It encodes CSAKTGYPNEQYF.

The table lists this clone with many counts. The chain's CDR3 is CASSFAGSGAFF. As DNA, the CDR3 is TGTGCCAGCAGCTTCGCAGGAAGCGGAGCTTTCTTT. This chain joins TRBV5-6 and TRBJ1-1; D is unclear. V lost 2 bases and J lost 10, with 12 bases in between. Germline V gene sequence: CDR1 SGHDT, CDR2 YYEEEE. The CDR3 has 12 residues.

The V gene is TRBV6-9, the J gene TRBJ2-3; 9 bases line up with TRBD2. Trimming at V came to 0 bases and at J to 5 bases, leaving 6 bases not matched to a gene. CDR1 MNHGY and CDR2 SVAAGI come from the germline V gene. This CDR3 comprises 16 residues. The CDR3 DNA is TGTGCCAGCAGTTATTCGATAGCGGGAGTGAAAGATACGCAGTATTTT. Its translation: CASSYSIAGVKDTQYF.

V gene TRBV10-3 combines with J gene TRBJ1-1; possibly TRBD1 for D (5 bases). The germline V and J ends were trimmed by 6 bases and 0 bases, with 11 bases remaining between them. The CDR3 extends over 14 amino acids. Germline V CDR1 and CDR2: ENHRY, SYGVKD. The DNA of the CDR3 is TGTGCCATCAGGACAGATTTGATGAACACTGAAGCTTTCTTT. It codes for CAIRTDLMNTEAFF.

The V and J genes are TRBV18 and TRBJ1-1, with D possibly matching TRBD1 (5 bases). The V and J ends lost 2 bases and 5 bases respectively, with 9 bases between them. CDR1 is KGHSH, CDR2 LQKENI, per germline. The CDR3 loop spans 13 amino acids. CDR3 in amino acids: CASSPKQGTEAFF. In DNA form, the CDR3 reads TGTGCCAGCTCACCAAAGCAGGGTACTGAAGCTTTCTTT.

A few counts support this clone. This rearrangement joins TRBV5-4 to TRBJ1-6; D possibly corresponds to TRBD1 (5 bases). V was cut by 4 bases and J by 10 bases, with 15 bases left in between. CDR3 length: 14 amino acids. Germline V lookup: CDR1 SGHNT, CDR2 YYREEE (reference sequence). The CDR3 coding sequence is TGTGCCAGCAGCCAGGTGGAGGGGCACTCACCCCTCCACTTT. Protein: CASSQVEGHSPLHF.

V gene TRBV10-1 combines with J gene TRBJ2-7; D ambiguous. V was pared by 4 bases and J by 7 bases, with 5 bases between. Germline-derived CDR1 and CDR2 are WNHNN and SYGVQD (reference sequence). The CDR3 totals 10 residues. CDR3 DNA: TGCGCCAGCAGTGTCTATGAGCAGTACTTC. Protein: CASSVYEQYF.

This chain joins TRBV6-1 and TRBJ1-6, with TRBD1 matching over 8 bases. The ends lost 6 bases at V and 1 base at J; junction bases unmatched: 2. Germline V gene sequence: CDR1 MNHNS, CDR2 SASEGT. This CDR3 region has 15 residues. The DNA for the CDR3 is TGTGCCAGCAGACAGGGGGTTTCCTATAATTCACCCCTCCACTTT. Its translation is CASRQGVSYNSPLHF.

V and J are TRBV7-6 and TRBJ1-5; a weak D match, TRBD1 (5 bases). Germline CDR1 is SGHVS and CDR2 is FNYEAQ. Trimming took off 3 bases at V and 4 bases at J, with 19 bases between the two ends. There are 17 residues in the CDR3. The CDR3, as DNA: TGTGCCAGCAGCTTTCGGATTGGGAACCCAGGGAATCAGCCCCAGCATTTT. Protein product: CASSFRIGNPGNQPQHF.

The chain joins TRBV6-1 to TRBJ1-5; maybe TRBD1 (5 bases). The V gene's germline CDR1 is MNHNS and CDR2 SASEGT. The CDR3 covers 13 residues. The V gene lost 6 bases and the J gene lost 6 bases, with 12 bases spanning the gap. CDR3 DNA: TGTGCCAGCAGACCCCAGGGAGGTCAGCCCCAGCATTTT. This codes for CASRPQGGQPQHF.

The chain employs TRBV6-1 and TRBJ2-5; 10 nucleotides agree with TRBD2. Per the germline V gene, CDR1 is MNHNS and CDR2 is SASEGT. The CDR3 totals 18 residues. The J segment lost 9 bases and the V segment lost 4 bases, leaving 20 bases of the junction unmatched. The CDR3 here is CASSVYHSLAGAPGAQYF. The CDR3, as DNA: TGTGCCAGCAGTGTCTACCACTCCCTAGCGGGGGCCCCTGGGGCCCAGTACTTC.

The genes are TRBV6-1 and TRBJ1-1; no clear D. Germline lookup yields CDR1 MNHNS and CDR2 SASEGT. The CDR3 has 13 residues. Trimming pared 4 bases from V and 1 base from J, leaving 7 bases between. CDR3 bases: TGTGCCAGCAGTGTGGGCCCGAACACTGAAGCTTTCTTT. This sequence encodes CASSVGPNTEAFF.

V gene TRBV5-4 combines with J gene TRBJ2-3; perhaps TRBD2 as D (6 bases). Germline V gene lookup returns CDR1 SGHNT and CDR2 YYREEE (reference sequence). V was clipped by 2 bases and J by 2 bases, with 18 bases between them. The CDR3 is 17 amino acids. For the CDR3, the DNA is TGTGCCAGCAGCTTTTTCGGGGGAGGACTTGTCACAGATACGCAGTATTTT. Its protein product is CASSFFGGGLVTDTQYF. Together with reference TRBV5-4 and TRBJ2-3, the CDR3 gives the full variable domain: ETGVTQSPTHLIKTRGQQVTLRCSSQSGHNTVSWYQQALGQGPQFIFQYYREEENGRGNFPPRFSGLQFPNYSSELNVNALELDDSALYLCASSFFGGGLVTDTQYFGPGTRLTVL.

V is TRBV11-3 and J is TRBJ2-7, with a tentative D call TRBD1 (6 bases). The CDR3 runs 15 residues. Germline loops: CDR1 SGHNT, CDR2 YENEEA. Trimming removed 1 base at V and 2 bases at J, with 12 bases between. DNA for the CDR3: TGTGCCAGCAGCTTAGCTGCGACAGGCCCCTACGAGCAGTACTTC. Translation: CASSLAATGPYEQYF.

This clone has just a few counts. The chain couples TRBV5-1 to TRBJ1-1; no firm D call. V lost 7 bases, J lost 0 bases, and 13 bases lay in between. The CDR3 is made up of 14 amino acids. Germline values: CDR1 SGHRS, CDR2 YFSETQ. The CDR3 loop reads CASEEEYMNTEAFF. In DNA, the CDR3 is TGCGCCAGCGAAGAAGAATACATGAACACTGAAGCTTTCTTT.

This clone was seen only a few times. This chain connects TRBV6-6 to TRBJ1-2; D not certain. V was shortened by 6 bases and J by 5 bases, with 19 bases between the two germline ends. The CDR3 contains 15 residues. The germline V gene has CDR1 MNHNY and CDR2 SVGAGI (reference sequence). As DNA, the CDR3 is TGTGCCAGCAGCAAGACACAAGTGACGGAATATGGCTACACCTTC. Translated: CASSKTQVTEYGYTF.

The rearrangement links TRBV7-9 to TRBJ1-2, with D unresolved. The CDR3 totals 11 residues. V lost 4 bases to trimming and J lost 13 bases, with 13 bases between them. Germline CDR1 is SEHNR and CDR2 is FQNEAQ (reference sequence). CDR3 bases: TGTGCCAGCAGCTCCACAGACCCTGTCACCTTC. Its translation is CASSSTDPVTF. Looking up the rest from reference TRBV7-9 and TRBJ1-2 gives the full variable domain: DTGVSQNPRHKITKRGQNVTFRCDPISEHNRLYWYRQTLGQGPEFLTYFQNEAQLEKSRLLSDRFSAERPKGSFSTLEIQRTEQGDSAMYLCASSSTDPVTFGSGTRLTVV.

The V call is TRBV27, the J call TRBJ1-1; 7 bases are shared with TRBD1. V was pared by 5 bases and J by 3 bases, with 12 bases of the junction left unmatched. Germline CDR1 and CDR2: MNHEY and SMNVEV (reference sequence). The CDR3 runs to 16 residues. CDR3 sequence (DNA): TGTGCCAGCAGTCCCTGGGACAGCCTTGCTGACACTGAAGCTTTCTTT. Translated: CASSPWDSLADTEAFF.

The chain is built from TRBV7-2 and TRBJ2-7; 10 nucleotides line up with TRBD2. The CDR3 consists of 13 residues. Germline-derived CDR1 and CDR2 are SGHTA and FQGNSA. V was pared by 6 bases and J by 6 bases, with 5 bases of the junction left unmatched. CDR3 in amino acids: CASSPGLASEQYF. CDR3 in DNA: TGTGCCAGCAGTCCGGGACTAGCGTCCGAGCAGTACTTC.

Comments on this clone: One end of the junction fails to match germline, which may point to a read error. CDR3 sequence reads: CASSPRTGRQETQYF. The CDR3 region has the DNA TGTGCTAGCAGCCCCAGGACAGGGCGCCAAGAGACCCAGTACTTC. This chain connects TRBV7-7 to TRBJ2-5; 8 bases are shared with TRBD1. The CDR3 is 15 residues long. Germline assignment: CDR1 SSHAT and CDR2 FNYEAQ (reference sequence).

The CDR3 bases are TGTGCCAGCAGTGATACTAGCGGTCCTCAGGCCCAGTACTTC. Amino acid sequence: CASSDTSGPQAQYF. The chain has TRBV2 and TRBJ2-5; 8 bases map to TRBD2. V was pared by 3 bases and J by 9 bases, with 9 bases of the junction left unmatched. Germline CDR1 and CDR2: SNHLY and FYNNEI. The CDR3 covers 14 residues.

V gene TRBV7-9 combines with J gene TRBJ2-3, with D possibly matching TRBD1 (6 bases). The ends were cut back, 5 bases at V and 2 bases at J, with 11 bases in the middle. This CDR3 comprises 14 residues. Germline-derived CDR1 and CDR2 are SEHNR and FQNEAQ (reference sequence). CDR3 in DNA: TGTGCCAGCAGCCCCGACAGGCCCACAGATACGCAGTATTTT. Its translation is CASSPDRPTDTQYF. The entire variable domain, with the rest obtained from reference TRBV7-9 and TRBJ2-3, is as follows: DTGVSQNPRHKITKRGQNVTFRCDPISEHNRLYWYRQTLGQGPEFLTYFQNEAQLEKSRLLSDRFSAERPKGSFSTLEIQRTEQGDSAMYLCASSPDRPTDTQYFGPGTRLTVL.

V usage is TRBV7-8 and J usage is TRBJ1-2; maybe TRBD1 (6 bases). The germline V and J ends were trimmed by 1 base and 7 bases, with 13 bases remaining between them. The V gene's germline CDR1 is SGHVS and CDR2 FQNEAQ. The CDR3 covers 14 residues. The CDR3 region is CASSLEGELCGYTF. The CDR3 bases are TGTGCCAGCAGCTTAGAGGGGGAACTATGTGGCTACACCTTC.

The rearrangement uses TRBV11-2 and TRBJ1-2; possibly TRBD1 for D (6 bases). The V gene lost 5 bases and the J gene lost 7 bases, with 20 bases spanning the gap. The CDR3 contains 15 residues. Germline CDR1 is SGHAT and CDR2 is FQNNGV. The CDR3 bases are TGTGCCAGCAGCGCAAACTCGGGGGGCAGAGGTGGCTACACCTTC. Translated: CASSANSGGRGGYTF.